This T cell receptor beta chain was observed in a study of cytomegalovirus exposure and HLA in healthy donors. Findings and caveats of the study: According to the study, 180 or so TCR beta chains were cytomegalovirus-associated. Later analysis found that TCR beta chains associated with HLA were more clonally expanded than other, equally common chains.

PCR involved 60 Vbeta and 13 Jbeta primers. Some clones are missing from TCRdb's copy, which holds only in-frame ones; the method was immunoSEQ multiplex PCR. Its table lists about 99,000 clones. This CDR3 is 15 amino acids long. CDR1 ENHRY and CDR2 SYGVKD come from the germline V gene. Trimming removed 3 bases from V and 2 bases from J, with 11 bases in between. On this clone: Antigen unknown.

This TCR was recovered from a man aged 35 to 55 in good health and CMV-seronegative. The sample consisted of PBMCs. The chain joins TRBV10-3 to TRBJ1-5, with D unclear. The CDR3 DNA reads as TGTGCCATCAGTGATATTAAAGGAGGCAATCAGCCCCAGCATTTT. This translates into CAISDIKGGNQPQHF.